A selection of T cell receptor beta chains follows, all from one sample in a study of blood T cell repertoires in COVID-19. The assay was immunoSEQ multiplex PCR, and TCRdb's table has in-frame clones only and misses some. This table has hundreds of thousands of clones, 75% to 90% appearing once. The specimen was PBMCs or T cells enriched from blood (not recorded which). All receptors come from a man younger than 35 who had recovered from COVID-19. The CDR3 runs from the conserved cysteine through the conserved F or W. D genes are given only for firm matches. The size of a clone is reported for some rows only, either as once, few or many, or as a class for expanded clones.

>TRBD2|TRBJ2-3|TRBV3-1/TRBV3-2|.
CASSQDPTSGSATDTQYF
TGTGCCAGCAGCCAAGATCCGACTAGCGGGAGTGCTACAGATACGCAGTATTTT
>TRBD2|TRBJ2-1|TRBV6-2/TRBV6-3|.
CASSYHIAGSSYNEQFF
TGTGCCAGCAGTTATCACATAGCGGGGAGCTCCTACAATGAGCAGTTCTTC
>TRBD2|TRBJ2-7|TRBV6-5|.
CVVRSGLSYEQYF
TGTGTGGTCCGTAGCGGGCTATCCTACGAGCAGTACTTC
>TRBD1|TRBJ2-7|TRBV9|.
CASSVAPGGGAYEQYF
TGTGCCAGCAGCGTAGCTCCAGGGGGCGGCGCCTACGAGCAGTACTTC
>.|TRBJ2-1|TRBV7-2|.
CASSPVNGRENEQFF
TGTGCCAGCAGCCCAGTAAATGGGCGTGAGAATGAGCAGTTCTTC
>TRBD2|TRBJ2-1|TRBV5-1|.
CATMVAGEPYNEQFF
TGCGCCACCATGGTAGCGGGGGAGCCCTACAATGAGCAGTTCTTC
>.|TRBJ2-2|TRBV27|.
CASSFVSGELFF
TGTGCCAGCAGTTTTGTCTCCGGGGAGCTGTTTTTT
>TRBD2|TRBJ2-3|TRBV3-1/TRBV3-2|.
CASSQRGMVVAGGRGLDTQYF
TGTGCCAGCAGCCAAAGAGGAATGGTGGTAGCGGGGGGCCGAGGGTTAGATACGCAGTATTTT
>.|TRBJ1-2|TRBV5-1|few
CASSLEGDNVYGYTF
TGCGCCAGCAGCTTGGAAGGGGATAACGTCTATGGCTACACCTTC
>.|TRBJ2-2|TRBV6-5|.
CASCLLSGELFF
TGTGCCAGCTGTCTGTTATCCGGGGAGCTGTTTTTT
>.|TRBJ2-1|TRBV5-5|.
CASTSNEQFF
TGTGCCAGCACGTCCAATGAGCAGTTCTTC
>.|TRBJ1-1|TRBV7-9|.
CASSRVGQNTEAFF
TGTGCCAGCAGCAGAGTGGGACAGAACACTGAAGCTTTCTTT
>.|TRBJ1-1|TRBV5-1|.
CASSPGRVEAEAFF
TGCGCCAGCAGCCCCGGGAGGGTTGAGGCTGAAGCTTTCTTT
>TRBD1|TRBJ1-1|TRBV7-9|.
CASSSTRTGRMNTEAFF
TGTGCCAGCAGCTCCACTCGGACAGGGCGGATGAACACTGAAGCTTTCTTT
>TRBD2|TRBJ2-7|TRBV19|.
CASSISGGPYEQYF
TGTGCCAGTAGTATAAGCGGGGGGCCCTACGAGCAGTACTTC
>TRBD1|TRBJ2-6|TRBV2|.
CASSADRAGANVLTF
TGTGCCAGCAGTGCGGACAGGGCTGGGGCCAACGTCCTGACTTTC
>TRBD2|TRBJ2-3|TRBV7-9|.
CASSLEAGGSTDTQYF
TGTGCCAGCAGCTTAGAAGCGGGGGGCAGCACAGATACGCAGTATTTT
>.|TRBJ2-1|TRBV28|.
CASSLGSPYNEQFF
TGTGCCAGCAGTTTAGGGAGCCCCTACAATGAGCAGTTCTTC
>.|TRBJ2-7|TRBV12-2|.
CASRFPGTGEFYEQYF
TGTGCAAGTCGCTTTCCCGGGACAGGGGAATTCTACGAGCAGTACTTC
>TRBD2|TRBJ2-3|TRBV5-1|.
CASSSGLADTDTQYF
TGCGCCAGCAGCTCGGGACTAGCGGACACAGATACGCAGTATTTT
>.|TRBJ1-1|TRBV9|.
CASSVLLSSEAFF
TGTGCCAGCAGCGTATTGTTGTCCTCCGAAGCTTTCTTT
>.|TRBJ1-5|TRBV6-1|.
CASSELPLGNQPQHF
TGTGCCAGCAGTGAACTACCCCTCGGCAATCAGCCCCAGCATTTT
>.|TRBJ1-1|TRBV13|.
CASSPGLTDTEAFF
TGTGCCAGCAGCCCGGGACTGACCGACACTGAAGCTTTCTTT
>.|TRBJ1-2|TRBV7-9|few
CASSPWTDGYTF
TGTGCCAGCAGCCCCTGGACAGACGGCTACACCTTC
>TRBD1|TRBJ2-1|TRBV7-3|once
CASSLVQGALYNEQFF
TGTGCCAGCAGCTTAGTTCAGGGGGCCCTGTACAATGAGCAGTTCTTC
>TRBD1|TRBJ2-3|TRBV5-1|.
CASSTPGQGRDTQYF
TGCGCCAGCAGCACTCCGGGACAGGGCAGAGATACGCAGTATTTT
>TRBD1|TRBJ1-4|TRBV27|once
CASSLRDRGPEKLFF
TGTGCCAGCAGCCTACGTGACAGGGGGCCTGAAAAACTGTTTTTT
>TRBD1|TRBJ1-5|TRBV30|.
CAWSVMPGQGLQPQHF
TGTGCCTGGAGTGTAATGCCGGGACAGGGACTCCAGCCCCAGCATTTT
>TRBD1|TRBJ2-7|TRBV6-5|.
CASSYRDRGSYEQYF
TGTGCCAGCAGTTACAGGGACAGGGGTTCCTACGAGCAGTACTTC
>TRBD1|TRBJ1-5|TRBV3-1/TRBV3-2|.
CASSQGGQGKYSNQPQHF
TGTGCCAGCAGCCAAGGGGGACAGGGGAAATATAGCAATCAGCCCCAGCATTTT
>TRBD2|TRBJ2-3|TRBV5-1|.
CASSLASGSTDTQYF
TGCGCCAGCAGCTTGGCTAGCGGTAGCACAGATACGCAGTATTTT
>.|TRBJ2-7|TRBV3-1/TRBV3-2|.
CASRPNYGYEQYF
TGTGCCAGCAGGCCCAATTACGGCTACGAGCAGTACTTC
>.|TRBJ1-1|TRBV5-1|.
CASSLGSQGTVNTEAFF
TGCGCCAGCAGCCTGGGGTCCCAGGGGACGGTGAACACTGAAGCTTTCTTT
>.|TRBJ2-3|TRBV28|.
CASIRGGSDTQYF
TGTGCCAGCATCAGGGGTGGGTCAGATACGCAGTATTTT
>TRBD2|TRBJ2-5|TRBV4-2|.
CASSLGAGTSPQYF
TGTGCCAGCAGCCTGGGGGCCGGGACTAGCCCCCAGTACTTC
>TRBD2|TRBJ2-1|TRBV10-2|.
CASSGTSGINEQFF
TGCGCCAGCAGTGGGACTAGCGGGATTAATGAGCAGTTCTTC
>.|TRBJ1-2|TRBV27|.
CASSPDRNYGYTF
TGTGCCAGCAGTCCAGACAGGAACTATGGCTACACCTTC